Listed here is a single TCR beta chain. TCRdb keeps only in-frame clones here, not all; method: immunoSEQ multiplex PCR. Of around 300,000 clones listed, under 90% are singletons. The data belong to a study of Ad26.COV2.S vaccination and SARS-CoV-2 variants. Treatment denoted: roughly 20 received Ad26.COV2.S at low or high dose, single or two shots; about 5 received placebo; per-sample allocation not given. Collection of samples fell on day 63 after the first vaccine or placebo injection. V lost 4 bases to trimming and J lost 8 bases, with 17 bases between them. Looked up from germline, CDR1 is MNHEY and CDR2 is SMNVEV (reference sequence). CDR3 length equals 14 residues.

The clonotype originates from a person aged 18-65 years who received the Ad26.COV2.S COVID-19 vaccine or a placebo. The J gene is TRBJ1-2, the V gene TRBV27, with D possibly TRBD1 on 5 matching bases. This specimen consisted of peripheral blood, obtained in a trial of Ad26.COV2.S vaccine versus placebo. CDR3: CASSYRDGLWGYTF. The CDR3 DNA reads TGTGCCAGCAGTTACCGGGACGGACTATGGGGCTACACCTTC.